These T cell receptor beta chains were read from a single sample in a study of beta chain features in type 1 diabetes. Method: immunoSEQ multiplex PCR; TCRdb's copy keeps in-frame clones and lacks some. The sample gives under 450,000 clones, over 11% of which show up once; roughly 0.038% is in the top ten. The sequenced sample consisted of naive CD4+ T cells from blood. Source of these receptors: a man younger than 45 in good health. Each CDR3 is given with its conserved first and last residue. D genes are given only for firm matches. Clone size appears in some rows only: once, few, many, or a class for an expanded clone.

clone size	D gene	V gene	J gene	CDR3 DNA	CDR3 protein
NA	NA	TRBV4-1	TRBJ1-2	TGCGCCAGCAGCCAACCCCTCCCGGAGGACGGCTACACCTTC	CASSQPLPEDGYTF
few	NA	TRBV7-2	TRBJ1-1	TGTGCCAGCAGCTCCCGGGACGGACTGAACACTGAAGCTTTCTTT	CASSSRDGLNTEAFF
NA	NA	TRBV9	TRBJ2-7	TGTGCCAGCAGCGTAGCTCAAGGGGGGTACGAGCAGTACTTC	CASSVAQGGYEQYF
few	NA	TRBV6-6	TRBJ2-3	TGTGCCAGCACCAACTCAGATACGCAGTATTTT	CASTNSDTQYF
few	NA	TRBV19	TRBJ1-2	TGTGCCGCTAGTGTGGGCAGCAACTATGGCTACACCTTC	CAASVGSNYGYTF
NA	TRBD2	TRBV5-1	TRBJ2-3	TGCGCCAGCAGGTCAGCGGGGGCCCGCACAGATACGCAGTATTTT	CASRSAGARTDTQYF
NA	NA	TRBV2	TRBJ2-5	TGTGCCAGCAGTGTCGATTCGTTTGCGAGGGGGGAGACCCAGTACTTC	CASSVDSFARGETQYF
few	NA	TRBV30	TRBJ2-5	TGTGCCTGGGGACCAGGACAGTTGTACCAAGAGACCCAGTACTTC	CAWGPGQLYQETQYF
few	TRBD1	TRBV7-8	TRBJ1-6	TGTGCCAGCAGACCGGACAGGGCCTATTCACCCCTCCACTTT	CASRPDRAYSPLHF
NA	NA	TRBV7-7	TRBJ2-3	TGTGCTAGCAGCCCCCGTCCGGGAGGCACAGATACGCAGTATTTT	CASSPRPGGTDTQYF
NA	NA	TRBV7-2	TRBJ2-5	TGTGCCAGCAGCTTAATGTGGGGACAAGAGACCCAGTACTTC	CASSLMWGQETQYF
NA	NA	TRBV11-2	TRBJ1-5	TGTGCCAGCAGCCCGGCGGGGGGCTATCAGCCCCAGCATTTT	CASSPAGGYQPQHF
NA	TRBD1	TRBV29-1	TRBJ2-4	TGCAGCGTTTCCTACAGGGGGCTTTCCAAAAACATTCAGTACTTC	CSVSYRGLSKNIQYF
NA	NA	TRBV5-1	TRBJ1-1	TGCGCCAGCAGCTTGGCTTCGGATCCCCTCGGTTCTGAAGCTTTCTTT	CASSLASDPLGSEAFF
NA	TRBD2	TRBV11-2	TRBJ2-5	TGTGCCAGCAGCCCACGGGGGGGGCCACAAGAGACCCAGTACTTC	CASSPRGGPQETQYF
NA	NA	TRBV19	TRBJ2-3	TGTGCCAGCAACCAAAGCCCCACAGATACGCAGTATTTT	CASNQSPTDTQYF
few	NA	TRBV6-1	TRBJ1-2	TGTGCCAGCAGTGAATACAACAGAAACTATGGCTACACCTTC	CASSEYNRNYGYTF
NA	TRBD2	TRBV4-2	TRBJ2-3	TGTGCCAGCAGCCAAGACGTTAGCGGGCGCACAGATACGCAGTATTTT	CASSQDVSGRTDTQYF
NA	NA	TRBV2	TRBJ2-5	TGTGCCAGCAGTGAACAACAAACGTTACGGGAGACCCAGTACTTC	CASSEQQTLRETQYF
few	NA	TRBV5-4	TRBJ2-7	TGTGCCAGCAGCCTTACCGGGGTTAACACCTACGAGCAGTACTTC	CASSLTGVNTYEQYF
NA	TRBD2	TRBV5-1	TRBJ2-1	TGCGCCAGCAGCTCCAGCGGGAGTCAGGGAAATGAGCAGTTCTTC	CASSSSGSQGNEQFF
NA	NA	TRBV19	TRBJ1-2	TGTGCCAGTAACAACAGGGACTATGGCTACACCTTC	CASNNRDYGYTF
NA	TRBD2	TRBV7-2	TRBJ2-6	TGTGCCAGCAGCTCCCTGACTAGCGGGAGTGCAGAGGCCAACGTCCTGACTTTC	CASSSLTSGSAEANVLTF
few	NA	TRBV4-1	TRBJ2-3	TGCGCCAGCAGTCAAGGAGTTAGGGATACGCAGTATTTT	CASSQGVRDTQYF
few	NA	TRBV6-4	TRBJ2-1	TGTGCCAGCAGTGAAAGAGCCCTCAGTGTCGGGGACAATGAGCAGTTCTTC	CASSERALSVGDNEQFF
few	NA	TRBV30	TRBJ1-1	TGTGCCTGGAGTGAGCCCAAGCCTGAAGCTTTCTTT	CAWSEPKPEAFF
few	TRBD2	TRBV5-1	TRBJ2-3	TGCGCCAGCAAGCTAGCGGGAGAAACAGATACGCAGTATTTT	CASKLAGETDTQYF
NA	NA	TRBV30	TRBJ2-2	TGTGCCTGGGGTTCTCAGGGGCAGAACACCGGGGAGCTGTTTTTT	CAWGSQGQNTGELFF
NA	NA	TRBV30	TRBJ2-6	TGTGCCACTGGGCCAGGGACGGCCGTCTGGGCCGTCCTGACTTTC	CATGPGTAVWAVLTF
NA	TRBD2	TRBV28	TRBJ2-3	TGTGCCAGCAGTTTCCCCGGGACTAGCGGCCGTTCGTATTTT	CASSFPGTSGRSYF
once	NA	TRBV15	TRBJ1-1	TGTGCCACCAGTTATGATCTTGGCACTGAAGCTTTCTTT	CATSYDLGTEAFF
NA	NA	TRBV14	TRBJ2-1	TGTGCCAGCAGCCAAGTTTGGGGGACGAGGAATGAGCAGTTCTTC	CASSQVWGTRNEQFF
NA	TRBD1	TRBV10-3	TRBJ1-2	TGTGCCATCAGTGAGTCCCCGACAGGGAACTATGGCTACACCTTC	CAISESPTGNYGYTF
few	TRBD1	TRBV7-3	TRBJ1-1	TGTGCCAGCAGCCCAGGGACAGGGGGCCCCACTGAAGCTTTCTTT	CASSPGTGGPTEAFF
NA	NA	TRBV30	TRBJ1-2	TGTGCCTGTACTCTCAGGGTCTATGGCTACACCTTC	CACTLRVYGYTF
NA	NA	TRBV5-1	TRBJ2-2	TGCGCCAGCAGCATGAGCGGTAACGGGGAGCTGTTTTTT	CASSMSGNGELFF
NA	NA	TRBV10-3	TRBJ1-1	TGTGCCATCAGTGAGTATCTACAGGGTACTGAAGCTTTCTTT	CAISEYLQGTEAFF
few	NA	TRBV5-4	TRBJ2-7	TGTGCCAGCAGCCCCGGGGGAACCTACGAGCAGTACTTC	CASSPGGTYEQYF
few	NA	TRBV2	TRBJ2-5	TGTGCCAGCAGCGAACAGAGACAAGAGACCCAGTACTTC	CASSEQRQETQYF
NA	NA	TRBV2	TRBJ2-3	TGTGCCAGCAGCGACAGCACAGATACGCAGTATTTT	CASSDSTDTQYF
NA	NA	TRBV29-1	TRBJ1-2	TGCAGCGTTGAAGATCCCAGGGGAGGGGGCTACACCTTC	CSVEDPRGGGYTF
NA	NA	TRBV7-2	TRBJ2-7	TGTGCCAGCAGCTTATCATATGGGGCCTACGAGCAGTACTTC	CASSLSYGAYEQYF
many	NA	TRBV21-1	TRBJ2-1	TGTGCCAGCAGGCTCCAAACTAGGTATGAGCAGTTCTTC	CASRLQTRYEQFF
NA	TRBD1	TRBV14	TRBJ2-4	TGTGCCAGCAGCCTCCGGGACAGAGGGGACATTCAGTACTTC	CASSLRDRGDIQYF
NA	TRBD1	TRBV30	TRBJ1-1	TGTGCCTGGTGGCCGGGACAGGCGCCAAACACTGAAGCTTTCTTT	CAWWPGQAPNTEAFF
NA	NA	TRBV7-8	TRBJ2-1	TGTGCCAGCAGCTTAGTTCTCGGGAGTGAGTATGAGCAGTTCTTC	CASSLVLGSEYEQFF
few	NA	TRBV4-1	TRBJ2-5	TGCGCCAGCAGCCAACTTCCAGGGGAGACCCAGTACTTC	CASSQLPGETQYF